Each of the 30 T cell receptor beta chains below was sequenced from the same sample in a study of human T cells and chemical hapten exposure. One entry per CDR3 protein results from TCRdb running MiXCR on the RACE reads. The profile covers more than 80,000 distinct CDR3 sequences, with 9.5% to 15% appearing a single time and 1.6% taken by the ten largest. Sample time point: pre-sensitization, week 0. The treatment: therapeutic diphenylcyclopropenone sensitization with weekly scalp DPC. The sequencing here drew on whole blood, taken in connection with sensitization to the hapten diphenylcyclopropenone (DPC). The source is a woman in her forties or fifties with alopecia areata. Some clones in this sample may be carry-over from other donors' samples.

There are a few counts of this clonotype. The chain couples TRBV5-1 to TRBJ2-1, with 12 bases lining up with TRBD2. With V trimmed by 4 bases and J by 5 bases, 4 bases remained unmatched. Germline CDR1 reads SGHRS; CDR2 reads YFSETQ. The CDR3 has 15 amino acids. CDR3 nucleotide sequence: TGCGCCAGCAGCCCCCTAGCGGGAGGGAACAATGAGCAGTTCTTC. Amino acid sequence: CASSPLAGGNNEQFF.

This clonotype occurred many times. V and J are TRBV7-9 and TRBJ1-5, with D perhaps TRBD1 (5 bases). Trimming removed 5 bases from V and 1 base from J, with 9 bases in between. The CDR3 covers 14 residues. Germline loops: CDR1 SEHNR, CDR2 FQNEAQ (reference sequence). The CDR3 spells CASSRGASNQPQHF. CDR3 sequence (DNA): TGTGCCAGCAGCCGAGGGGCCAGCAATCAGCCCCAGCATTTT.

J is TRBJ2-3 and V is TRBV7-2; TRBD2 matches at 15 bases. Germline V gives CDR1 SGHTA, CDR2 FQGNSA. The CDR3 length is 17 residues. Trimming took 5 bases from V and 3 from J; bases not matched to a gene: 6. The CDR3 bases are TGTGCCAGCAGCCACGGACTAGCGGGGGGGATGACAGATACGCAGTATTTT. Its protein is CASSHGLAGGMTDTQYF.

This clonotype appeared many times. This CDR3 reads CSAAPRRDGTEAFF. The CDR3 DNA sequence: TGCAGTGCCGCCCCCCGGCGGGACGGGACTGAAGCTTTCTTT. The chain employs TRBV20-1 and TRBJ1-1; tentatively, D is TRBD1 (5 bases). Germline V gene sequence: CDR1 DFQATT, CDR2 SNEGSKA (reference sequence). The CDR3 is 14 residues long. With 6 bases removed from V and 5 bases from J, the gap between germline ends came to 19 bases.

This clonotype was counted a few times. The V call is TRBV20-1, the J call TRBJ1-4; maybe TRBD1 (5 bases). V was trimmed by 5 bases and J by 4 bases, leaving 14 bases between them. Germline loops: CDR1 DFQATT, CDR2 SNEGSKA (reference sequence). This CDR3 is built from 14 residues. CDR3 sequence: CSAAPGPINEKLFF. DNA for the CDR3: TGCAGTGCTGCCCCGGGACCCATTAATGAAAAACTGTTTTTT.

V usage is TRBV18 and J usage is TRBJ1-6; D is perhaps TRBD1 (6 bases). With 3 bases removed from V and 0 bases from J, the gap between germline ends came to 21 bases. CDR1 and CDR2 (germline): KGHSH, LQKENI. This CDR3 comprises 20 residues. CDR3: CASSPAPRGPTSSYNSPLHF. CDR3 nucleotide sequence: TGTGCCAGCTCACCCGCCCCTCGGGGGCCTACGAGCTCCTATAATTCACCCCTCCACTTT.

This clonotype was seen a few times. The chain couples TRBV3-1 to TRBJ1-4; D gene unclear. Trimming took 1 base from V and 5 from J, leaving 11 bases between them. Per germline, CDR1 LGHDT and CDR2 YNNKEL (reference sequence). The CDR3 is 15 amino acids. In nucleotides, the CDR3 is TGTGCCAGCAGCCAAGGGGTAGTACTAAATGAAAAACTGTTTTTT. The encoded protein is CASSQGVVLNEKLFF.

This clonotype was observed a few times. The chain has TRBV2 and TRBJ1-4; D not certain. The CDR3 runs to 14 residues. Deletions cut 7 bases from V and 4 bases from J, with 13 bases between. The germline gives CDR1 SNHLY, CDR2 FYNNEI. The DNA of the CDR3 is TGTGCCAGCAACGAGGGATTCCTTAATGAAAAACTGTTTTTT. Encoded protein: CASNEGFLNEKLFF.

The chain carries TRBV6-2 or TRBV6-3 and TRBJ2-3; D perhaps matches TRBD1 (6 bases). CDR1 and CDR2 (germline): MNHEY, SVGEGT. V was trimmed by 5 bases and J by 3 bases, leaving 24 bases between them. The CDR3 is made up of 18 amino acids. The CDR3 nucleotides are TGTGCCAGCAGTCGAGTTCACGGGACACCCCTGAGGACAGATACGCAGTATTTT. This translates into CASSRVHGTPLRTDTQYF.

This clonotype has ten or more counts. The CDR3 DNA sequence: TGTGCCAGCAGGTTCAGGGGGCGACCCTACGAGCAGTACTTC. Protein product: CASRFRGRPYEQYF. V and J are TRBV12-3 or TRBV12-4 and TRBJ2-7, with 8 bases identical to TRBD1. The CDR3 has 14 amino acids. The junction had 6 bases not matched to a gene; V was cut back by 6 bases and J by 2 bases.

The rearrangement uses TRBV6-5 and TRBJ2-7; 10 positions match TRBD1. This CDR3 has 15 residues. Germline CDR1 is MNHEY and CDR2 is SVGAGI. V lost 2 bases, J lost 3 bases, and 4 bases stayed unmatched. The CDR3 reads CASSYGTGANYEQYF. In DNA form, the CDR3 reads TGTGCCAGCAGTTACGGGACAGGGGCCAACTACGAGCAGTACTTC.

This clonotype has at least ten counts. The J gene is TRBJ1-1, the V gene TRBV6-2 or TRBV6-3, with D unclear. Per germline, CDR1 MNHEY and CDR2 SVGEGT. Trimming stripped 2 bases from V and 6 bases from J, with 7 bases between. The CDR3 extends over 12 amino acids. The CDR3 DNA sequence: TGTGCCAGCAGTTACCCCGGGGCTGAAGCTTTCTTT. Protein product: CASSYPGAEAFF.

The V and J genes are TRBV24-1 and TRBJ2-1; 7 nucleotides align to TRBD2. The junction had 3 bases not matched to a gene; V was cut back by 5 bases and J by 6 bases. The CDR3 has 13 residues. CDR1 and CDR2 from the germline V gene are KGHDR and SFDVKD. CDR3 coding DNA: TGTGCCACCAGTGGCGGGAGCGCCAATGAGCAGTTCTTC. This gives the protein CATSGGSANEQFF.

The chain combines TRBV20-1 with TRBJ1-1, with unresolved D. The CDR3 sequence is 15 residues long. From germline, CDR1 is DFQATT and CDR2 SNEGSKA (reference sequence). Deletions cut 5 bases from V and 2 bases from J, with 18 bases between. CDR3 sequence: CSALPGEKINTEAFF. The CDR3 DNA sequence: TGCAGTGCTTTACCGGGAGAGAAAATTAACACTGAAGCTTTCTTT.

The rearrangement uses TRBV4-3 and TRBJ2-3, with D maybe TRBD1 (6 bases). Per germline, CDR1 LGHNA and CDR2 YSLEER. Between the trimmed V and J ends, which lost 0 bases and 1 base, there was a span of 11 bases. CDR3 length: 16 residues. The CDR3 reads CASSQEARGGTDTQYF. In DNA form, the CDR3 reads TGCGCCAGCAGCCAAGAGGCCAGGGGAGGCACAGATACGCAGTATTTT.

Details on this clonotype: This may stem from a read error, because a much larger clone lies one nucleotide away. V usage is TRBV6-2 or TRBV6-3 and J usage is TRBJ2-7, with D unresolved. The CDR3 length is 11 residues. Germline assignment: CDR1 MNHEY and CDR2 SVGEGT. The CDR3 spells CASSPRNEQHF. CDR3 bases: TGTGCCAGCAGCCCTCGAAACGAGCAGCACTTC.

In this sample, this clonotype turned up a few times. This chain links TRBV7-8 with TRBJ1-1; D may be TRBD1 (6 bases). CDR3 length: 16 residues. Germline V gene sequence: CDR1 SGHVS, CDR2 FQNEAQ. Trimming removed 4 bases from V and 1 base from J, with 16 bases in between. The CDR3 DNA follows: TGTGCCAGCAGCTACCAAGGGGGACGGCAGAACACTGAAGCTTTCTTT. This codes for CASSYQGGRQNTEAFF.

The V call is TRBV12-3 or TRBV12-4, the J call TRBJ2-3; possible D gene TRBD1, 6 bases. V was cut by 5 bases and J by 6 bases, with 15 bases left in between. The CDR3 length is 14 residues. The CDR3 sequence is CASSLYRVVDTQYF. CDR3 in DNA: TGTGCCAGCAGTCTCTACAGGGTGGTCGATACGCAGTATTTT.

Ten or more counts support this clonotype. The genes are TRBV6-5 and TRBJ1-2; 11 positions agree with TRBD1. CDR3 length equals 13 residues. V was pared by 5 bases and J by 5 bases, with 1 base of the junction left unmatched. Per the germline V gene, CDR1 is MNHEY and CDR2 is SVGAGI. The CDR3 region is CASSGDRGYGYTF. CDR3 DNA sequence: TGTGCCAGCAGTGGGGACAGGGGGTATGGCTACACCTTC.

This clonotype was observed many times. The CDR3 bases are TGTGCCAGCAGTGGGACAGGGGGCTCCTACGAGCAGTACTTC. Its translation: CASSGTGGSYEQYF. V gene TRBV6-5 combines with J gene TRBJ2-7; 11 bases are shared with TRBD1. The germline gives CDR1 MNHEY, CDR2 SVGAGI. The J segment lost 0 bases and the V segment lost 5 bases, leaving 0 bases of the junction unmatched. This CDR3 is 14 amino acids long.

The chain joins TRBV12-3 or TRBV12-4 to TRBJ1-2, with a weak D call TRBD1 (6 bases). Trimming removed 5 bases at V and 8 bases at J, with 15 bases between. The CDR3 extends over 13 amino acids. The CDR3 bases are TGTGCCAGCAGTCAAGACAGGAGACTCGGCTACACCTTC. Its protein product is CASSQDRRLGYTF.

The V call is TRBV2, the J call TRBJ2-1, with 11 bases matching TRBD2. The CDR3 extends over 21 amino acids. V was clipped by 3 bases and J by 4 bases; unmatched bases: 20. Germline values: CDR1 SNHLY, CDR2 FYNNEI. The CDR3 coding sequence is TGTGCCAGCAGTGATATTTCCGGACAGAGCAAGCTAGCGGGGGGATACAATGAGCAGTTCTTC. Translation gives CASSDISGQSKLAGGYNEQFF.

In its sample, this clonotype was seen once. This chain joins TRBV28 and TRBJ2-7; maybe TRBD2 (5 bases). The germline V gene has CDR1 MDHEN and CDR2 SYDVKM. The CDR3 is 11 residues long. Trimming pared 4 bases from V and 6 bases from J, leaving 7 bases between. The CDR3 loop is CASSYAGEQYF. DNA for the CDR3: TGTGCCAGCAGTTATGCGGGCGAGCAGTACTTC.

The V and J genes are TRBV7-2 and TRBJ2-4; a weak D match, TRBD1 (6 bases). The CDR3 has 15 residues. The germline V gene has CDR1 SGHTA and CDR2 FQGNSA. V was shortened by 1 base and J by 8 bases, with 15 bases between the two germline ends. The CDR3 DNA reads TGTGCCAGCAGCTTAGACAGGGTATCTAGGGACATTCAGTACTTC. The encoded protein is CASSLDRVSRDIQYF.

This clonotype was seen ten or more times. The chain has TRBV7-8 and TRBJ1-1; D is possibly TRBD1 (5 bases). This CDR3 has 13 amino acids. The V end lost 3 bases, the J end lost 1 base, and 6 bases lay between the germline ends. Germline V gene lookup returns CDR1 SGHVS and CDR2 FQNEAQ. The CDR3 DNA is TGTGCCAGCAGCTTGGACACGAACACTGAAGCTTTCTTT. It codes for CASSLDTNTEAFF. Looking up the rest from reference TRBV7-8 and TRBJ1-1 gives the full variable domain: GAGVSQSPRYKVAKRGQDVALRCDPISGHVSLFWYQQALGQGPEFLTYFQNEAQLDKSGLPSDRFFAERPEGSVSTLKIQRTQQEDSAVYLCASSLDTNTEAFFGQGTRLTVV.

This clonotype was recorded many times. The rearrangement joins TRBV29-1 to TRBJ2-7, with TRBD1 matching over 8 bases. Trimming removed 5 bases from V and 5 bases from J; junction bases left unmatched: 11. This CDR3 comprises 14 residues. Germline V gene sequence: CDR1 SQVTM, CDR2 ANQGSEA. The CDR3 here is CSVLTGTGLDEQYF. The CDR3 DNA sequence: TGCAGCGTTCTGACCGGGACAGGTCTAGACGAGCAGTACTTC.

This clonotype was detected many times. DNA for the CDR3: TGTGCCAGCAGTGTCCTCGACAGCAGCTATGGCTACACCTTC. Its translation is CASSVLDSSYGYTF. The V gene is TRBV6-1, the J gene TRBJ1-2; perhaps TRBD1 as D (5 bases). V dropped 4 bases and J dropped 4 bases, with 13 bases sitting between them. Germline V lookup: CDR1 MNHNS, CDR2 SASEGT. CDR3 size: 14 residues.

This clonotype was seen many times. V and J are TRBV25-1 and TRBJ1-6; D uncertain. V lost 0 bases, J lost 3 bases, and 12 bases lay in between. Germline CDR1 MGHDK, CDR2 SYGVNS. CDR3 length: 17 amino acids. The CDR3 region has the DNA TGTGCCAGCAGTGAATATGAAGGTGGGAGCTATAATTCACCCCTCCACTTT. Amino acid sequence: CASSEYEGGSYNSPLHF.

The chain couples TRBV6-5 to TRBJ2-2; D possibly corresponds to TRBD1 (5 bases). This CDR3 is built from 15 residues. Between the trimmed V and J ends, which lost 3 bases and 3 bases, there was a span of 11 bases. Looked up from germline, CDR1 is MNHEY and CDR2 is SVGAGI. As DNA, the CDR3 is TGTGCCAGCAGTTATATGGGGCCGGACACCGGGGAGCTGTTTTTT. Its translation: CASSYMGPDTGELFF.

This clonotype came up many times. The chain links TRBV6-2 or TRBV6-3 to TRBJ2-7; 9 positions agree with TRBD1. The germline gives CDR1 MNHEY, CDR2 SVGEGT. V was pared by 0 bases and J by 0 bases, with 3 bases of the junction left unmatched. This CDR3 contains 16 residues. The CDR3 DNA reads as TGTGCCAGCAGTTACTCCACAGGGGGCCACTCCTACGAGCAGTACTTC. Amino acid sequence: CASSYSTGGHSYEQYF.